This T cell receptor (beta chain) comes out of a study of response to subunit inactivated influenza vaccine. V lost 5 bases, J lost 4 bases, and 10 bases stayed unmatched. The CDR3 is made up of 15 amino acids. TCRdb passed the RT-PCR reads through MiXCR, listing each CDR3 protein once. There are approximately 500,000 distinct CDR3 sequences in the sample; 20% to 25% occur only once, and under 3.5% lies in the top ten. This clonotype appeared many times. These same data were also listed under a study on T cells expressing NK-cell markers. That source reports: TCR beta cDNA was generated via 5'RACE template switching incorporating UMIs.

This clonotype was obtained from a man in his forties or fifties who received an inactivated influenza vaccine. This specimen was CD4+ T cells sorted from PBMCs, taken 11 to 12 days after vaccination. The rearrangement links TRBV12-3 or TRBV12-4 to TRBJ1-1; 7 positions agree with TRBD1. The CDR3 bases are TGTGCCAGCAGTCCGGGACAGCCTCGGGGCACTGAAGCTTTCTTT. This sequence encodes CASSPGQPRGTEAFF.